This T cell receptor (beta chain) came from a study of identifying expanded T cells in peripheral blood. No infections or other immune events were documented during collection. With V trimmed by 8 bases and J by 6 bases, 1 base remained unmatched. The CDR3 covers 12 residues. In germline, CDR1 is MGHDK, CDR2 SYGVNS. Sequencing was performed with immunoSEQ multiplex PCR; in TCRdb, only in-frame clones are kept and a portion is missing. The table includes more than 90,000 clones, 87% detected once. This receptor was obtained from a person between 18 and 69 years old in good health. Sequenced material: blood. This chain joins TRBV25-1 and TRBJ1-4, with 9 positions matching TRBD1. This CDR3 reads CASRQGDEKLFF. Here the CDR3 DNA reads TGTGCCAGCCGACAGGGGGATGAAAAACTGTTTTTT.